The rows below give T cell receptor beta chains drawn from one sample of a study of technical replicates of blood from a handful of donors. This table comes from immunoSEQ multiplex PCR, and its TCRdb copy is limited to in-frame clones, with some not included. This table has 75,000 to 90,000 clones, 75% to 95% appearing once. The material sequenced was T cells isolated from PBMCs. The source of these receptors is a human donor in good health. The CDR3 runs from the conserved cysteine through the conserved F or W. A D gene is named only where the DNA matches it firmly. For some rows the clone size is stated as once, few or many, or as a class when expanded; others skip it.

clone size,V gene,J gene,D gene,CDR3 DNA,CDR3 protein
-,TRBV18,TRBJ1-5,-,TGTGCCAGCTCACCACCCGTCGGTCAGCCCCAGCATTTT,CASSPPVGQPQHF
-,TRBV20-1,TRBJ2-7,-,TGCAGTGCCCGGTCGGCCTACGAGCAGTACTTC,CSARSAYEQYF
few,TRBV7-9,TRBJ2-7,TRBD1,TGTGCCAGCAGCCACGGGACAGGAGTCTACGAGCAGTACTTC,CASSHGTGVYEQYF
few,TRBV7-9,TRBJ1-5,-,TGTGCCAGCAGCTTAGTTCAGAATCAGCCCCAGCATTTT,CASSLVQNQPQHF
-,TRBV4-1,TRBJ1-5,TRBD1,TGCGCCAGCAGCCAAGATGACAGGGTCAATCAGCCCCAGCATTTT,CASSQDDRVNQPQHF
-,TRBV7-9,TRBJ2-7,TRBD2,TGTGCCAGCACCTCGGGACTAGCGGGAGTGAGGGAGCAGTACTTC,CASTSGLAGVREQYF
-,TRBV30,TRBJ2-1,-,TGTGCCGGGTCTCGGGGCGGGGCCAATGAGCAGTTCTTC,CAGSRGGANEQFF
-,TRBV19,TRBJ1-4,-,TGTGCCAGTAACCGGATTCGGGAGGGAGAAGAAAAACTGTTTTTT,CASNRIREGEEKLFF
-,TRBV5-4,TRBJ2-5,-,TGTGCCAGCAGCGTACAGGGTCCAGAGACCCAGTACTTC,CASSVQGPETQYF
-,TRBV18,TRBJ2-5,-,TGTGCCAGCTCACCATCCTCGGGTGGAGGCCTTAAAGAGACCCAGTACTTC,CASSPSSGGGLKETQYF
-,TRBV10-1,TRBJ1-1,-,TGCGCCAGCAGTCCGGGAAACACTGAAGCTTTCTTT,CASSPGNTEAFF
-,TRBV5-4,TRBJ2-7,TRBD1,TGTGCCAGCAGCGCCGGGACAGGGTCCTTGGCCCACGAGCAGTACTTC,CASSAGTGSLAHEQYF
few,TRBV6-1,TRBJ1-3,-,TGTGCCAGCAGGAAGGAGGGGAACTCTGGAAACACCATATATTTT,CASRKEGNSGNTIYF
-,TRBV10-1,TRBJ2-2,-,TGCGCCAGCAGTAAGGAGATGAGAACCGGGGAGCTGTTTTTT,CASSKEMRTGELFF
-,TRBV29-1,TRBJ2-2,-,TGCAGCGTTGAACCCGCCTGGGGGGGGCGCGGAGTAGCGGAATACGGGGAGCTGTTTTTT,CSVEPAWGGRGVAEYGELFF
-,TRBV27,TRBJ2-4,-,TGTGCCAGCAGTTTATCTTCCTCATACCTAGCAGTAGCCAAAAACATTCAGTACTTC,CASSLSSSYLAVAKNIQYF
-,TRBV15,TRBJ1-5,-,TGTGCCACCAGCAGAGATTTAGGGCAGGGGTTGCAGCCCCAGCATTTT,CATSRDLGQGLQPQHF
-,TRBV5-1,TRBJ2-3,-,TGCGCCAGCAGCTATCTGACAGCTAGCACAGATACGCAGTATTTT,CASSYLTASTDTQYF
-,TRBV5-1,TRBJ1-2,-,TGCGCCAGCAGCTTGGTAGCAGGGTCTGGTGGCTACACCTTC,CASSLVAGSGGYTF
-,TRBV10-2,TRBJ2-7,TRBD2,TGCGCCACCCTGGGACTAGCGGGAGCCCACGAGCAGTACTTC,CATLGLAGAHEQYF
-,TRBV27,TRBJ1-6,-,TGTGCCAGCAGTTTGGGCGGGAGTAATAATTCACCCCTCCACTTT,CASSLGGSNNSPLHF
once,TRBV6-5,TRBJ2-6,-,TGTGCCAGCAGTCATCAGGGCTCTGGGGCCAACGTCCTGACTTTC,CASSHQGSGANVLTF
-,TRBV19,TRBJ1-4,-,TGTGCCACCCGGGACTGGGACGCTAATGAAAAACTGTTTTTT,CATRDWDANEKLFF
-,TRBV5-1,TRBJ2-2,-,TGCGCCAGCAGCTTAGAACACGCCACCGGGGAGCTGTTTTTT,CASSLEHATGELFF
once,TRBV5-1,TRBJ1-6,-,TGCGCCAGCAGCGACGACGGGGGGTATAATTCACCCCTCCACTTT,CASSDDGGYNSPLHF
-,TRBV19,TRBJ2-7,-,TGTGCCAGTAGTATACAGGGGAAATGGTACGAGCAGTACTTC,CASSIQGKWYEQYF
-,TRBV7-2,TRBJ2-3,-,TGTGCCAGCAGCCGCGACAACCACCGCACAGATACGCAGTATTTT,CASSRDNHRTDTQYF
-,TRBV15,TRBJ2-7,-,TGTGCCACCAGCAGAGATGTAGGGCAGGGTATCTACGAGCAGTACTTC,CATSRDVGQGIYEQYF
-,TRBV14,TRBJ1-1,-,TGTGCCAGCAGCCTGGTGGGGCAGAACACTGAAGCTTTCTTT,CASSLVGQNTEAFF
-,TRBV6-1,TRBJ1-5,-,TGTGCCAGCAGTGAAGCCACTAGTCATCGGCCCCAGCATTTT,CASSEATSHRPQHF
-,TRBV7-2,TRBJ2-1,-,TGTGCCAGCATCGGGACCTACAATGAGCAGTTCTTC,CASIGTYNEQFF
-,TRBV5-4,TRBJ2-3,-,TGTGCCAGCAGCCCCCGGTCCGGCACAGATACGCAGTATTTT,CASSPRSGTDTQYF
-,TRBV28,TRBJ2-7,TRBD2,TGTGCCACTGTAGCGGGAGGTACCCCCTACGAGCAGTACTTC,CATVAGGTPYEQYF
-,TRBV19,TRBJ2-1,TRBD2,TGTGCCAGTAACCGAGCGGGGTTCACCTACAATGAGCAGTTCTTC,CASNRAGFTYNEQFF
-,TRBV6-5,TRBJ1-1,-,TGTGCCAGCAGTTCCGACCCCGGGGGAAGCACTGAAGCTTTCTTT,CASSSDPGGSTEAFF
few,TRBV5-4,TRBJ1-1,-,TGTGCCACACAGACTATGAACACTGAAGCTTTCTTT,CATQTMNTEAFF
-,TRBV19,TRBJ2-1,-,TGTGCCAGTAGTATGACCTCCACTAATTACCATGAGCAGTTCTTC,CASSMTSTNYHEQFF
-,TRBV5-6,TRBJ2-7,TRBD2,TGTGCCAGCAGCCCATCCAAGTTAAAGTTGCGGGAGAAATACGAGCAGTACTTC,CASSPSKLKLREKYEQYF
-,TRBV5-1,TRBJ2-5,TRBD1,TGCGCCAGCAGCCGGACAGGGCCGGAGTCGGAGACCCAGTACTTC,CASSRTGPESETQYF